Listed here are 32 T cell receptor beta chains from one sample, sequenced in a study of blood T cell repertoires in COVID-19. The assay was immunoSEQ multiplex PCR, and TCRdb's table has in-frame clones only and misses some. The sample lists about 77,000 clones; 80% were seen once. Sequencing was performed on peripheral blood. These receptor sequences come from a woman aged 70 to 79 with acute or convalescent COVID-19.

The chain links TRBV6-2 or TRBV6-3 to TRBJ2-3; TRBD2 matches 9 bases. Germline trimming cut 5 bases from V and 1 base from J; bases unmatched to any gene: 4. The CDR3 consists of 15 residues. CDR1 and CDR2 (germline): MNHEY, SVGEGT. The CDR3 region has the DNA TGTGCCAGCAGTGTTTCTAGCGGGGGCACAGATACGCAGTATTTT. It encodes CASSVSSGGTDTQYF.

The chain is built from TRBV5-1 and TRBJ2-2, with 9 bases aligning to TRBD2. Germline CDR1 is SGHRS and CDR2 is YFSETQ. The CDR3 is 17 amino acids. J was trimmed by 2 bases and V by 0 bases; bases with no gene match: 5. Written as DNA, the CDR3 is TGCGCCAGCAGCTTGGTAGCGGGGGCCTTAAACACCGGGGAGCTGTTTTTT. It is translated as CASSLVAGALNTGELFF.

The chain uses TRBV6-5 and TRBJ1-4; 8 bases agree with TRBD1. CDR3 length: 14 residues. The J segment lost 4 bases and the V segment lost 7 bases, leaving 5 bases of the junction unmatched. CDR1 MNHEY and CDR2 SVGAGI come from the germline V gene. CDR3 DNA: TGTGCCAGCACTCCAGGGGGCTTTAATGAAAAACTGTTTTTT. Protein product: CASTPGGFNEKLFF.

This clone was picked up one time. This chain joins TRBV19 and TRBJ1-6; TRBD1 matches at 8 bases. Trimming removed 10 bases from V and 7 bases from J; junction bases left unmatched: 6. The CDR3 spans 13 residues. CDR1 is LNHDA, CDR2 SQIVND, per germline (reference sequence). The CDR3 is CATNDRGNSPLHF. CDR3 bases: TGTGCCACCAATGACAGGGGAAATTCACCCCTCCACTTT.

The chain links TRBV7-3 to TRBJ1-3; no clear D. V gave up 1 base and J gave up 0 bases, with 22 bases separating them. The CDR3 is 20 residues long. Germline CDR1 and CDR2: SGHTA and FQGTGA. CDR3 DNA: TGTGCCAGCAGCTTAATAAGCGGGTTGAAAAGTAAAGACTCTGGAAACACCATATATTTT. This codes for CASSLISGLKSKDSGNTIYF.

In DNA form, the CDR3 reads TGTGCCAGTAGTATGGGAGGGGAGGGCTACACCTTC. Amino acid sequence: CASSMGGEGYTF. This rearrangement joins TRBV19 to TRBJ1-2, with D perhaps matching TRBD1 (5 bases). Germline V gene data show CDR1 as LNHDA and CDR2 as SQIVND (reference sequence). The CDR3 spans 12 residues. With 3 bases removed from V and 8 bases from J, the gap between germline ends came to 10 bases.

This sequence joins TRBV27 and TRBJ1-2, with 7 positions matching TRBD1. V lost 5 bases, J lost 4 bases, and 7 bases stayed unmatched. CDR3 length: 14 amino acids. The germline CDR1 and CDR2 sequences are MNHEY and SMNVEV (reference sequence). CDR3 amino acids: CASSRTGAFYGYTF. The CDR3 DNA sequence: TGTGCCAGCAGTAGAACAGGGGCCTTCTATGGCTACACCTTC.

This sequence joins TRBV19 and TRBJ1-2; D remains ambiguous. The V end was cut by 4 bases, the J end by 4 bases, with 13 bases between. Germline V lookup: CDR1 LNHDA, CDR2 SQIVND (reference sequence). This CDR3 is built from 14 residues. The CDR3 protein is CASSTPSGTYGYTF. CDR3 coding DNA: TGTGCCAGTAGTACTCCCTCAGGTACCTATGGCTACACCTTC.

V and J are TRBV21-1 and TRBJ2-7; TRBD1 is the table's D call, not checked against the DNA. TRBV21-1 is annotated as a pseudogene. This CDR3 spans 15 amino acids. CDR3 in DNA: TGTGCCAGCAGCAACCCAGGACAGGCTTTCGACGAGCAGTACTTC. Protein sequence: CASSNPGQAFDEQYF.

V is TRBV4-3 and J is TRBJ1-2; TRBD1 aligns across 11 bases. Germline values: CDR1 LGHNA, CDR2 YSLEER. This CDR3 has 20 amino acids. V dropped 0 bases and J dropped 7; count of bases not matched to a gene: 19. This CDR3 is CASSQDLWPVARTGGGGYTF. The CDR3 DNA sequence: TGCGCCAGCAGCCAAGATCTGTGGCCGGTGGCCCGGACAGGGGGCGGTGGCTACACCTTC.

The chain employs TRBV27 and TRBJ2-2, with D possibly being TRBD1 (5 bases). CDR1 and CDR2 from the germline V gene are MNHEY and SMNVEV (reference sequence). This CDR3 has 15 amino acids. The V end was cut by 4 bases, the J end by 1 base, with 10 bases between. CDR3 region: CASSSPGQNTGELFF. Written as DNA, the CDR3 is TGTGCCAGCAGTTCACCTGGACAGAACACCGGGGAGCTGTTTTTT.

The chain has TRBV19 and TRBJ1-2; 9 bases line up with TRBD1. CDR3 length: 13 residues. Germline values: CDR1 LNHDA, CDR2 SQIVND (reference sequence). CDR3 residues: CATLRGQGFGYTF. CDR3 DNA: TGTGCGACTTTAAGGGGACAGGGTTTTGGCTACACCTTC.

CDR3 sequence: CAISADGKTEAFF. Written as DNA, the CDR3 is TGTGCCATCAGTGCGGACGGGAAGACTGAAGCTTTCTTT. The V and J genes are TRBV10-3 and TRBJ1-1; D call uncertain. V lost 4 bases to trimming and J lost 5 bases, with 11 bases between them. CDR3 length: 13 amino acids. Germline-derived CDR1 and CDR2 are ENHRY and SYGVKD.

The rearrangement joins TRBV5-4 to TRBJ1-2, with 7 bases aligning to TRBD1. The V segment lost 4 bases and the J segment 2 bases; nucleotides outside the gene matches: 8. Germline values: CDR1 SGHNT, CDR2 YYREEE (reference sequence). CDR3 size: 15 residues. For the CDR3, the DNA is TGTGCCAGCAGCATCTGGACAGGAAAAAACTATGGCTACACCTTC. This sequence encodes CASSIWTGKNYGYTF.

In DNA, the CDR3 is TGTGCCAGCTCACCAGACGGGGGGAAGCTGACAGATACGCAGTATTTT. It yields the protein CASSPDGGKLTDTQYF. The chain recombines TRBV18 with TRBJ2-3; 7 bases are shared with TRBD2. This CDR3 has 16 residues. Germline V gene sequence: CDR1 KGHSH, CDR2 LQKENI. Trimming cost V 2 bases and J 3 bases; bases outside gene matches: 8. Complete variable domain (other parts from reference TRBV18 and TRBJ2-3): NAGVMQNPRHLVRRRGQEARLRCSPMKGHSHVYWYRQLPEEGLKFMVYLQKENIIDESGMPKERFSAEFPKEGPSILRIQQVVRGDSAAYFCASSPDGGKLTDTQYFGPGTRLTVL.

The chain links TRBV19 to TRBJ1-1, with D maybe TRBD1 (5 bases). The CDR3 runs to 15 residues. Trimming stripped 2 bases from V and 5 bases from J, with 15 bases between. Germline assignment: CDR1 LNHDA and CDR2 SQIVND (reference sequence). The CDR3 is CASSIIAATATEAFF. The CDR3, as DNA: TGTGCCAGTAGTATAATTGCGGCGACAGCTACTGAAGCTTTCTTT.

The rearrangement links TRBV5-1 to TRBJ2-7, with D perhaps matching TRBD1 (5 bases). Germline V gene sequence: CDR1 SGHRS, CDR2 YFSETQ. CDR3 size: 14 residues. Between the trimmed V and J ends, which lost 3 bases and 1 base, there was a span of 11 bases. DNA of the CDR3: TGCGCCAGCAGCTGGGGCAGGCCTTCCTACGAGCAGTACTTC. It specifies CASSWGRPSYEQYF.

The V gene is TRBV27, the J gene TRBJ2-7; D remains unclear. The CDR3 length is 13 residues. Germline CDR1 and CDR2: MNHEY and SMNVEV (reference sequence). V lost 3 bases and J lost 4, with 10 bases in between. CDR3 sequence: CASSFNRLYEQYF. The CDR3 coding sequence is TGTGCCAGCAGTTTCAACAGATTATACGAGCAGTACTTC.

CDR3 region: CASSSHSWSTEAFF. As DNA, the CDR3 is TGTGCCAGCAGCTCTCATAGTTGGAGCACTGAAGCTTTCTTT. This chain links TRBV9 with TRBJ1-1, with D hard to call. Between the trimmed V and J ends, which lost 4 bases and 4 bases, there was a span of 14 bases. There are 14 residues in the CDR3. Germline CDR1 SGDLS, CDR2 YYNGEE.

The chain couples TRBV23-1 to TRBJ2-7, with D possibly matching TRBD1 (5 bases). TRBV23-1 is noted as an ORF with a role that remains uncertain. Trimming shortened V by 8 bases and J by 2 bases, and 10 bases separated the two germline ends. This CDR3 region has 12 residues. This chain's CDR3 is CASGTGAYEQYF. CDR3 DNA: TGCGCCAGCGGCACAGGAGCCTACGAGCAGTACTTC.

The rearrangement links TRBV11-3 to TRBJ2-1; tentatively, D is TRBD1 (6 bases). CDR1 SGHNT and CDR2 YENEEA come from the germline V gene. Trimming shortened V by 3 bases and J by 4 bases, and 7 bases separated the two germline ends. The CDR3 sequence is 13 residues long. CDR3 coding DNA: TGTGCCAGCAGCTTCCAGGGGTACAATGAGCAGTTCTTC. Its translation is CASSFQGYNEQFF.

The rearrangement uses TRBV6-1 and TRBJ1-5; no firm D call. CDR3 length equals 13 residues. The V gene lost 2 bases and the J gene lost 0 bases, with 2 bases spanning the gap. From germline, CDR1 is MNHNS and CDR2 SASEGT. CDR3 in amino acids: CASSELSNQPQHF. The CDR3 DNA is TGTGCCAGCAGTGAACTTAGCAATCAGCCCCAGCATTTT.

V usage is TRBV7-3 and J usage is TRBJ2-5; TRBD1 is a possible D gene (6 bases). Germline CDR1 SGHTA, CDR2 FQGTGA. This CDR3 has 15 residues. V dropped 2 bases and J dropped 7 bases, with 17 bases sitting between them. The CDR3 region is CASSLQGTTPGTQYF. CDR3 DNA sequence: TGTGCCAGCAGCTTACAGGGGACAACCCCAGGGACCCAGTACTTC. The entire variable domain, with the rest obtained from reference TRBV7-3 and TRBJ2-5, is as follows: GAGVSQTPSNKVTEKGKYVELRCDPISGHTALYWYRQSLGQGPEFLIYFQGTGAADDSGLPNDRFFAVRPEGSVSTLKIQRTERGDSAVYLCASSLQGTTPGTQYFGPGTRLLVL.

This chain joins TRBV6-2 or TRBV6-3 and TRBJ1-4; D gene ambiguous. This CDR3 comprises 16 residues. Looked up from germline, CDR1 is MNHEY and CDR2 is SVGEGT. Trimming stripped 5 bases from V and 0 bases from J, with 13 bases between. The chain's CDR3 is CASSRTLLATNEKLFF. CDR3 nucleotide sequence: TGTGCCAGCAGTCGAACTCTTCTAGCAACTAATGAAAAACTGTTTTTT.

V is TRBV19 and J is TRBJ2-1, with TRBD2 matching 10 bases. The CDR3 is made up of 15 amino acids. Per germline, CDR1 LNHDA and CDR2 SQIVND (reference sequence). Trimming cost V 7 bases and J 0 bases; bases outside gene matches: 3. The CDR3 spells CASTIAGGSYNEQFF. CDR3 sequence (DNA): TGTGCCAGTACGATAGCGGGGGGCTCCTACAATGAGCAGTTCTTC.

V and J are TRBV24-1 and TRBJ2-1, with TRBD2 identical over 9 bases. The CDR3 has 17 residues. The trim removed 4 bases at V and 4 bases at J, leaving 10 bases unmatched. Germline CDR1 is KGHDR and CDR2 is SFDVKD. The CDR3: CATSDPAVAGDYNEQFF. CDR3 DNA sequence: TGTGCCACCAGTGACCCTGCGGTAGCGGGGGATTACAATGAGCAGTTCTTC.

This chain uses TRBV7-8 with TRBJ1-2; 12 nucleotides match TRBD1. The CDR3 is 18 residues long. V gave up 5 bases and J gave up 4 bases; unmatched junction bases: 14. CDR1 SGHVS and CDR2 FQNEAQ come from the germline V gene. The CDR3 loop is CASSHLRDRGRNGYGYTF. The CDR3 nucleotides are TGTGCCAGCAGCCACCTCCGGGACAGGGGGCGGAACGGCTATGGCTACACCTTC.

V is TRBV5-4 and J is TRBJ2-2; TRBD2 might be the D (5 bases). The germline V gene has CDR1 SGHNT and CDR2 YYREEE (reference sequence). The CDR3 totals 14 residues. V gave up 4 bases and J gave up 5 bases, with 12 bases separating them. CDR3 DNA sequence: TGTGCCAGCAGCACCCGCCGGACTACCGGGGAGCTGTTTTTT. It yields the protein CASSTRRTTGELFF.

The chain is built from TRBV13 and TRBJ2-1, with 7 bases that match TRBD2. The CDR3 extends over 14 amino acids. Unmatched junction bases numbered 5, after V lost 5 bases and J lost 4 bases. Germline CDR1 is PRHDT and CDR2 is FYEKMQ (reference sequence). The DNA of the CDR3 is TGTGCCAGCAGCCTCAGCGGGGATTACAATGAGCAGTTCTTC. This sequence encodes CASSLSGDYNEQFF.

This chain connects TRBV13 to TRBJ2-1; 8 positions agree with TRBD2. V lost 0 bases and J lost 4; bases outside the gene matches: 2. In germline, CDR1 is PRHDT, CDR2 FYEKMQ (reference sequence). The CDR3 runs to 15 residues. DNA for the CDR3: TGTGCCAGCAGCTTAGGCGGGGGGGGTTACAATGAGCAGTTCTTC. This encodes CASSLGGGGYNEQFF. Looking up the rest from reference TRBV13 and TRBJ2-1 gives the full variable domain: AAGVIQSPRHLIKEKRETATLKCYPIPRHDTVYWYQQGPGQDPQFLISFYEKMQSDKGSIPDRFSAQQFSDYHSELNMSSLELGDSALYFCASSLGGGGYNEQFFGPGTRLTVL.

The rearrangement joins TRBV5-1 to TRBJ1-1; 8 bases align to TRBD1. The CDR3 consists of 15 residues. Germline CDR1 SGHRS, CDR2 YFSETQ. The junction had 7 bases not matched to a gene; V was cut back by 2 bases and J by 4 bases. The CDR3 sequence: CASSLGQGGATEAFF. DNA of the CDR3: TGCGCCAGCAGCTTAGGACAGGGAGGGGCCACTGAAGCTTTCTTT.

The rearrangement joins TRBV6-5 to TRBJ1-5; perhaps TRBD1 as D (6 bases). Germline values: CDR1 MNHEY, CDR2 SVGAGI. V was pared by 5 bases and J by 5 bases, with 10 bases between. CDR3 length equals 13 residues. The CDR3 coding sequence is TGTGCCAGCAGTACTGGGGGCCATCAGCCCCAGCATTTT. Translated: CASSTGGHQPQHF.